These 2 T cell receptor beta chains were sequenced from one sample in a study of blood T cell repertoires in COVID-19. Clones were sequenced by immunoSEQ multiplex PCR, and TCRdb holds only the in-frame ones, with some missing. The table shows more than 250,000 clones, with over 75% occurring only once. Sequenced sample: peripheral blood. The receptor set was obtained from a man aged 45-65 years with active or convalescent COVID-19.

This chain joins TRBV19 and TRBJ1-5, with 8 bases lining up with TRBD1. Trimming removed 1 base from V and 5 bases from J; junction bases left unmatched: 4. CDR1 and CDR2 (germline): LNHDA, SQIVND (reference sequence). The CDR3 loop spans 15 amino acids. CDR3 protein: CASSIGDRGHQPQHF. Here the CDR3 DNA reads TGTGCCAGTAGTATAGGCGACAGGGGTCATCAGCCCCAGCATTTT.

V and J are TRBV27 and TRBJ2-1, with 8 positions matching TRBD2. This CDR3 is built from 18 residues. The trim removed 6 bases at V and 1 base at J, leaving 14 bases unmatched. CDR1 is MNHEY and CDR2 is SMNVEV in the germline V gene (reference sequence). The CDR3 sequence is CASSPRVVVAGSYNEQFF. CDR3 DNA: TGTGCCAGCAGCCCCCGCGTTGTGGTAGCGGGATCCTACAATGAGCAGTTCTTC.